Shown below are 20 T cell receptor beta chains from a single sample sequenced in a study of Graves' ophthalmopathy and Graves' hyperthyroidism. Amplifying from RNA transcripts, the study obtained TCR beta CDR3 regions. HTBI primers primed a first-round RT-PCR, and a second-round multiplex PCR followed. In TCRdb, the multiplex PCR reads were re-called with MiXCR into one record per CDR3 protein. The sample consists of a few hundred thousand distinct CDR3 sequences, less than 40% of them appearing once. The material sequenced was peripheral blood or thyroid tissue (not recorded which). The receptors derive from an adult man with Graves' hyperthyroidism.

In its sample, this clonotype was seen many times. The chain is built from TRBV15 and TRBJ2-2; 8 nucleotides line up with TRBD1. The CDR3 spans 17 residues. Trimming cost V 0 bases and J 3 bases; bases outside gene matches: 6. Germline V gene lookup returns CDR1 LNHNV and CDR2 YYDKDF (reference sequence). CDR3 amino acids: CATSRDKDRADTGELFF. CDR3 DNA sequence: TGTGCCACCAGCAGAGATAAGGACAGGGCCGACACCGGGGAGCTGTTTTTT. Full variable domain (rest looked up from reference TRBV15 and TRBJ2-2): DAMVIQNPRYQVTQFGKPVTLSCSQTLNHNVMYWYQQKSSQAPKLLFHYYDKDFNNEADTPDNFQSRRPNTSFCFLDIRSPGLGDTAMYLCATSRDKDRADTGELFFGEGSRLTVL.

Ten or more counts support this clonotype. J is TRBJ2-5 and V is TRBV5-6; D not resolved. Per the germline V gene, CDR1 is SGHDT and CDR2 is YYEEEE. The CDR3 runs 14 residues. The V and J ends lost 0 bases and 5 bases respectively, with 11 bases between them. The CDR3 coding sequence is TGTGCCAGCAGCTTGGCCTGGATTAGGGAGACCCAGTACTTC. Amino acids: CASSLAWIRETQYF.

In its sample, this clonotype was seen many times. The rearrangement links TRBV29-1 to TRBJ2-2, with D possibly called TRBD1 or TRBD2 (5 bases each). CDR3 length equals 13 residues. CDR1 is SQVTM, CDR2 ANQGSEA, per germline. V gave up 4 bases and J gave up 2 bases, with 8 bases separating them. Here the CDR3 DNA reads TGCAGCGTTGGGGACCCAAACACCGGGGAGCTGTTTTTT. It yields the protein CSVGDPNTGELFF.

In its sample, this clonotype was seen many times. This chain uses TRBV5-5 with TRBJ1-1; possible D gene TRBD1, 5 bases. Trimming removed 4 bases at V and 3 bases at J, with 16 bases between. This CDR3 region has 15 residues. In germline, CDR1 is SGHKS, CDR2 YYEKEE (reference sequence). The CDR3 DNA follows: TGTGCCAGCAGCCACCCGCGAGGGGAAGACACTGAAGCTTTCTTT. Encoded protein: CASSHPRGEDTEAFF.

At least ten counts were recorded for this clonotype. V is TRBV5-6 and J is TRBJ2-7; 9 nucleotides line up with TRBD2. The germline V gene has CDR1 SGHDT and CDR2 YYEEEE. The CDR3 loop spans 15 amino acids. J lost 4 bases, V lost 4 bases, and 9 bases had no gene match. CDR3: CASSRAGGLSYEQYF. In DNA, the CDR3 is TGTGCCAGCAGCCGAGCGGGGGGCCTTTCATACGAGCAGTACTTC.

The V call is TRBV7-9, the J call TRBJ2-3; a possible D gene is TRBD2 (5 bases). With 5 bases removed from V and 1 base from J, the gap between germline ends came to 13 bases. CDR1 and CDR2 from the germline V gene are SEHNR and FQNEAQ (reference sequence). The CDR3 contains 15 residues. The CDR3 here is CASSPGKRRTDTQYF. CDR3 nucleotide sequence: TGTGCCAGCAGCCCGGGGAAGAGGCGCACAGATACGCAGTATTTT.

The J gene is TRBJ1-6, the V gene TRBV2; D not certain. CDR1 SNHLY and CDR2 FYNNEI come from the germline V gene. The ends were cut back, 9 bases at V and 5 bases at J, with 11 bases in the middle. This CDR3 region has 13 residues. This CDR3 is CARSLADNSPLHF. CDR3 coding DNA: TGTGCCAGAAGTTTAGCAGATAATTCACCCCTCCACTTT.

Ten or more counts support this clonotype. V and J are TRBV6-5 and TRBJ2-6; 7 bases line up with TRBD1. V was pared by 7 bases and J by 8 bases, with 8 bases of the junction left unmatched. This CDR3 contains 14 residues. Germline V gives CDR1 MNHEY, CDR2 SVGAGI. The DNA for the CDR3 is TGTGCCAGCAATGGACAGGAGGATCCCAACGTCCTGACTTTC. Its translation: CASNGQEDPNVLTF.

This clonotype appeared many times. The chain couples TRBV24-1 to TRBJ1-1; D is unresolved. This CDR3 contains 13 residues. The germline CDR1 and CDR2 sequences are KGHDR and SFDVKD. Trimming took off 9 bases at V and 3 bases at J, with 13 bases between the two ends. The CDR3 region is CATRMEGHTEAFF. The CDR3 DNA follows: TGTGCCACCCGAATGGAAGGGCACACTGAAGCTTTCTTT.

The rearrangement links TRBV6-5 to TRBJ2-7; tentative D call: TRBD1 (6 bases). Trimming cost V 5 bases and J 0 bases, with 14 bases left between them. Germline CDR1 is MNHEY and CDR2 is SVGAGI. There are 15 residues in the CDR3. CDR3 residues: CASSSSTGSSYEQYF. The CDR3 DNA follows: TGTGCCAGCAGTAGTTCGACAGGCAGCTCCTACGAGCAGTACTTC.

V and J are TRBV12-3 or TRBV12-4 and TRBJ2-3; the D gene could be TRBD1 or TRBD2 (5 bases each). This CDR3 region has 16 residues. Between the trimmed V and J ends, which lost 6 bases and 0 bases, there was a span of 16 bases. CDR3 in DNA: TGTGCCAGCAGAGGGGAGCGTGGGGGAAGCACAGATACGCAGTATTTT. It translates to CASRGERGGSTDTQYF.

This clonotype has more than one count but fewer than ten. The rearrangement uses TRBV3-1 and TRBJ1-1, with TRBD1 matching 10 bases. V dropped 4 bases and J dropped 11; count of bases not matched to a gene: 7. The CDR3 consists of 13 residues. CDR1 is LGHDT and CDR2 is YNNKEL in the germline V gene (reference sequence). The CDR3 loop reads CASSLIPGQGAFF. The CDR3 DNA follows: TGTGCCAGCAGCCTTATACCGGGACAGGGGGCTTTCTTT.

A note on this clonotype: A much bigger clone sits one base away, suggesting this may be a read error. The chain has TRBV7-9 and TRBJ2-7; 7 nucleotides match TRBD1. Germline V lookup: CDR1 SEHNR, CDR2 FQNEAQ (reference sequence). CDR3 length: 17 amino acids. CDR3 loop: CASSSWDSWDTAYERYF. The CDR3, as DNA: TGTGCCAGCAGCTCATGGGACAGCTGGGACACAGCCTACGAGCGGTACTTC.

The chain uses TRBV7-9 and TRBJ1-1, with a tentative D call TRBD1 (5 bases). Trimming took off 5 bases at V and 11 bases at J, with 21 bases between the two ends. CDR1 SEHNR and CDR2 FQNEAQ come from the germline V gene (reference sequence). CDR3 length: 14 residues. This chain's CDR3 is CASSHEGSQPLAFF. In nucleotides, the CDR3 is TGTGCCAGCAGCCATGAGGGGTCCCAGCCCCTGGCTTTCTTT. Using reference TRBV7-9 and TRBJ1-1 for the parts outside the CDR3, the full variable domain is DTGVSQNPRHKITKRGQNVTFRCDPISEHNRLYWYRQTLGQGPEFLTYFQNEAQLEKSRLLSDRFSAERPKGSFSTLEIQRTEQGDSAMYLCASSHEGSQPLAFFGQGTRLTVV.

This clonotype was recorded many times. The chain combines TRBV3-1 with TRBJ1-1; D possibly corresponds to TRBD1 (6 bases). This CDR3 region has 14 residues. Trimming took 4 bases from V and 8 from J, leaving 17 bases between them. Germline CDR1 LGHDT, CDR2 YNNKEL (reference sequence). As DNA, the CDR3 is TGTGCCAGCAGCCTAAATATACAGGGATCGGAAGCTTTCTTT. This sequence encodes CASSLNIQGSEAFF.

This clonotype was picked up a small number of times. This clone may be a read error of a much larger clone one base away. Given the absence of the conserved phenylalanine or tryptophan at the CDR3 end, a read error is likely. The CDR3, as DNA: TGTGCCAGCAGCGGTTTCCTGGACAGTGAAGCTTTCCTT. Protein: CASSGFLDSEAFL. This chain uses TRBV9 with TRBJ1-1; perhaps TRBD1 as D (6 bases). The CDR3 is 13 amino acids. From germline, CDR1 is SGDLS and CDR2 YYNGEE. The ends were cut back, 3 bases at V and 7 bases at J, with 13 bases in the middle.

V gene TRBV20-1 combines with J gene TRBJ2-7; the D call may be TRBD1 or TRBD2 (5 bases each). The CDR3 length is 13 residues. V lost 6 bases and J 2 bases, leaving 14 bases between the germline ends. CDR1 and CDR2 from the germline V gene are DFQATT and SNEGSKA (reference sequence). The CDR3 reads CSAGDRAAYEQYF. For the CDR3, the DNA is TGCAGTGCCGGGGACCGAGCCGCCTACGAGCAGTACTTC.

The chain links TRBV20-1 to TRBJ2-5; D perhaps matches TRBD1 (5 bases). Per germline, CDR1 DFQATT and CDR2 SNEGSKA (reference sequence). The CDR3 is 13 residues long. The ends were cut back, 3 bases at V and 1 base at J, with 9 bases in the middle. The CDR3: CSASKGIQETQYF. CDR3 DNA sequence: TGCAGTGCTAGCAAGGGGATCCAAGAGACCCAGTACTTC.

Only one count was recorded for this clonotype. This rearrangement joins TRBV7-2 to TRBJ2-1; D is possibly TRBD1 (5 bases). V lost 1 base and J lost 6, with 7 bases in between. The germline gives CDR1 SGHTA, CDR2 FQGNSA. CDR3 size: 13 residues. The CDR3 spells CASSLDRLNEQFF. In DNA form, the CDR3 reads TGTGCCAGCAGCTTAGACAGGCTCAATGAGCAGTTCTTC.

This clonotype was recorded at least ten times. The DNA of the CDR3 is TGCAGTGCTAGACAGGACAGGGCAGAAGAGACCCAGTACTTC. This codes for CSARQDRAEETQYF. The chain carries TRBV20-1 and TRBJ2-5; 8 nucleotides align to TRBD1. CDR3 size: 14 residues. The germline gives CDR1 DFQATT, CDR2 SNEGSKA (reference sequence). V shed 2 bases and J 3 bases; nucleotides not matched to a gene: 5.